There are many counts of the clone carrying this T cell receptor beta chain. Libraries of TCR beta came from iRepertoire HTBI primers plus Arm-PCR of CDR3 regions. Each CDR3 protein is one row after TCRdb ran MiXCR on the multiplex PCR reads. The table has about 440,000 distinct CDR3 sequences, 16% seen once. Time point defined: newly diagnosed GD, antithyroid drugs for less than 3 months. RNA from PBMCs was the source of the TCR library. The CDR3 consists of 14 residues. The germline gives CDR1 ENHRY, CDR2 SYGVKD. After removal of 7 bases from V and 1 base from J, the junction contained 6 bases not matched to a gene. This sample is drawn from a study of regulatory T cells in long-lasting Graves disease. These data also formed part of another study, on T cells in Graves' hyperthyroidism and ophthalmopathy.

Sequencing was performed on peripheral blood mononuclear cells (PBMCs), taken at new diagnosis, from a patient treated with antithyroid drugs. The chain has TRBV10-3 and TRBJ1-1; 7 nucleotides line up with TRBD1. The source of this sequence is a woman in her twenties or thirties with Graves disease. CDR3 DNA: TGTGCCATCACTCCGGGGGACAGGAACACTGAAGCTTTCTTT. It yields the protein CAITPGDRNTEAFF.